This is a list of T cell receptor beta chains from one sample in a study of PD-L1 blockade in urothelial cancer. The data were produced by immunoSEQ multiplex PCR, yet TCRdb's version contains in-frame clones alone and is incomplete. The sample records 60,000 to 70,000 clones, over 75% being singletons. Source: PBMCs, taken around atezolizumab (anti-PD-L1) treatment. The source of these receptors is a man aged 65-85 years with urothelial cancer. Both conserved end residues are trimmed from each CDR3. Each record gives: D gene, V gene, J gene, CDR3 protein. A D gene is named only where the DNA matches it firmly.

TRBD2,TRBV9,TRBJ2-3,ASSAGVSGSFDTQY
TRBD2,TRBV28,TRBJ2-1,ASSLNQAGVRIEQF
TRBD2,TRBV5-4,TRBJ2-7,ASSLSGRSSYEQY
TRBD1,TRBV6-1,TRBJ1-4,ASSDAGQINEKLF
.,TRBV6-6,TRBJ1-2,ASSSLYGVYGYT
.,TRBV7-3,TRBJ2-6,ASSSGAGANVLT
.,TRBV28,TRBJ2-3,ASRGADTQY
TRBD2,TRBV18,TRBJ2-7,ASSPLAGSTSYEQY
.,TRBV5-8,TRBJ1-4,ASSLSGERGEKLF
TRBD2,TRBV9,TRBJ2-7,ASSVGTSGRASYEQY
.,TRBV11-2,TRBJ1-1,ASSFGTINSAF
TRBD1,TRBV7-2,TRBJ2-5,ASSSPGQGGETQY
.,TRBV27,TRBJ1-4,ASSPSLGGLTTNEKLF
TRBD1,TRBV27,TRBJ1-1,ASSSRTGVTEAF
.,TRBV5-1,TRBJ1-2,ASSLAGGSYGYT
.,TRBV11-2,TRBJ2-3,ASGSWTDTQY
TRBD2,TRBV4-3,TRBJ2-7,ASSRELAGIAEQY
TRBD1,TRBV11-3,TRBJ2-5,ASSLGQGPGQPQY
.,TRBV6-1,TRBJ2-4,ASSEAGDGSKNIQY
.,TRBV2,TRBJ1-3,ASSLGRGLTGNTIY
.,TRBV5-4,TRBJ1-2,ASSFTVSNYGYT
TRBD1,TRBV9,TRBJ2-6,ASSLLGGQGLSGANVLT
TRBD1,TRBV28,TRBJ1-5,ASSLRGLPQH
.,TRBV9,TRBJ2-1,ASSVAGDNEQF
.,TRBV6-6,TRBJ1-4,ASSYGGASGKLF
TRBD2,TRBV7-3,TRBJ2-5,ASSLTSGKRGETQY
TRBD2,TRBV27,TRBJ2-7,ASSASSGTTYEQY
.,TRBV5-6,TRBJ1-2,ASSPRTFLANYGYT
TRBD1,TRBV7-9,TRBJ1-3,ASSTTPTGAGNTIY
TRBD2,TRBV9,TRBJ2-5,ASSLRTSGRAADWETQY
TRBD1,TRBV19,TRBJ1-2,ASSTGQVLNYGYT
.,TRBV15,TRBJ2-7,ATSMTDGHSYEQY
TRBD2,TRBV4-1,TRBJ2-3,ASSQNELAGGQDTQY
TRBD2,TRBV30,TRBJ2-3,AWGGRRLAGTDTQY
.,TRBV5-6,TRBJ1-2,ASSGGGQTGYT
.,TRBV11-2,TRBJ2-1,ASNRLPLLDEQF
TRBD2,TRBV15,TRBJ2-4,ATSYGLAGSKAKNIQY
TRBD1,TRBV4-3,TRBJ2-1,ASSQDTGQGFSQF
TRBD2,TRBV27,TRBJ2-1,ATRTGGIYNEQF
TRBD2,TRBV10-2,TRBJ2-1,ASSETKREYNEQF